This TCR beta chain is from a study of beta chain features in type 1 diabetes. As for the study in general: The study examined about 110,000,000 sorted cells across all samples. Study results and limitations: Moderate but significant shortening of TCRB CDR3s was recorded in all four CD4+ subsets from Type 1 diabetes patients.

This clone was recorded at least ten times. Its antigen is unidentified. The V and J ends lost 5 bases and 5 bases, in that order; junction bases with no gene match: 12. Germline V gene data show CDR1 as LNHDA and CDR2 as SQIVND (reference sequence). This CDR3 contains 16 residues. CD45RO/CCR7/CD25/CD127/CD95/CD27 staining was used to isolate CD4+ naive, central memory, regulatory and stem cell-like memory cells by sorting. Investigators reverse transcribed all isolated RNA, so they sequenced expressed TCRB transcripts. Libraries were prepared by immunoSEQ multiplex PCR; TCRdb keeps only in-frame clonotypes and omits some of them. In the table there are 130,000 to 150,000 clones, 10% to 15% of which are singletons.

Sequencing was carried out using central memory CD4+ T cells from blood. The gene calls are TRBV19 and TRBJ2-5; TRBD2 agrees at 9 bases. The clonotype comes from a young man with type 1 diabetes. The CDR3, as DNA: TGTGCCAGTAGTTCTCAGACTAGCGGCCGGTGGGAGACCCAGTACTTC. This sequence encodes CASSSQTSGRWETQYF.